The 6 T cell receptor beta chains below were found in one sample sequenced in a study of T cell responses to AZD1222 COVID-19 vaccine. Profiled with immunoSEQ multiplex PCR; TCRdb holds only in-frame clones, not every one. The profile shows around 150,000 clones, 92% of them singletons. Sample: peripheral blood, taken 28 days after the second AZD1222 dose. The receptor set was obtained from an adult who received the AZD1222 COVID-19 vaccine.

V usage is TRBV20-1 and J usage is TRBJ1-2, with TRBD1 matching 7 bases. The germline V gene has CDR1 DFQATT and CDR2 SNEGSKA (reference sequence). The CDR3 extends over 11 amino acids. With V trimmed by 3 bases and J by 8 bases, 3 bases remained unmatched. The CDR3 bases are TGCAGTGCTAGGTCACAGGGGGGCTACACCTTC. This codes for CSARSQGGYTF.

This chain uses TRBV6-5 with TRBJ2-7, with D possibly being TRBD2 (6 bases). V lost 5 bases and J lost 0, with 11 bases in between. Germline CDR1 MNHEY, CDR2 SVGAGI. CDR3 size: 14 residues. For the CDR3, the DNA is TGTGCCAGCAGTACGGGGACTCTCTCCTACGAGCAGTACTTC. It translates to CASSTGTLSYEQYF.

The genes are TRBV9 and TRBJ2-3, with a possible D match to TRBD2 (5 bases). Trimming removed 3 bases from V and 4 bases from J, with 12 bases in between. The CDR3 sequence is 14 residues long. The germline V gene has CDR1 SGDLS and CDR2 YYNGEE. CDR3 amino acids: CASSALTAADTQYF. CDR3 nucleotides: TGTGCCAGCAGCGCATTAACAGCGGCAGATACGCAGTATTTT.

The V gene is TRBV24-1, the J gene TRBJ2-2; D gene uncertain. The germline gives CDR1 KGHDR, CDR2 SFDVKD. The germline V and J ends were trimmed by 7 bases and 0 bases, with 8 bases remaining between them. CDR3 length: 14 residues. CDR3 region: CATSPQPNTGELFF. As DNA, the CDR3 is TGTGCCACCAGCCCACAGCCGAACACCGGGGAGCTGTTTTTT.

The chain has TRBV28 and TRBJ1-6; D is unclear. This CDR3 has 13 amino acids. Trimming pared 5 bases from V and 13 bases from J, leaving 15 bases between. The germline V gene has CDR1 MDHEN and CDR2 SYDVKM. The CDR3 is CASSPLQISPLHF. The CDR3 nucleotides read TGTGCCAGCAGTCCCCTCCAAATCAGTCCCCTCCACTTT.

The J gene is TRBJ2-7, the V gene TRBV11-2; no definite D call. V was shortened by 3 bases and J by 5 bases, with 11 bases between the two germline ends. Germline CDR1 is SGHAT and CDR2 is FQNNGV. The CDR3 runs to 13 residues. The CDR3 DNA follows: TGTGCCAGCAGCTTGTTATCGGACCACGAGCAGTACTTC. It yields the protein CASSLLSDHEQYF.